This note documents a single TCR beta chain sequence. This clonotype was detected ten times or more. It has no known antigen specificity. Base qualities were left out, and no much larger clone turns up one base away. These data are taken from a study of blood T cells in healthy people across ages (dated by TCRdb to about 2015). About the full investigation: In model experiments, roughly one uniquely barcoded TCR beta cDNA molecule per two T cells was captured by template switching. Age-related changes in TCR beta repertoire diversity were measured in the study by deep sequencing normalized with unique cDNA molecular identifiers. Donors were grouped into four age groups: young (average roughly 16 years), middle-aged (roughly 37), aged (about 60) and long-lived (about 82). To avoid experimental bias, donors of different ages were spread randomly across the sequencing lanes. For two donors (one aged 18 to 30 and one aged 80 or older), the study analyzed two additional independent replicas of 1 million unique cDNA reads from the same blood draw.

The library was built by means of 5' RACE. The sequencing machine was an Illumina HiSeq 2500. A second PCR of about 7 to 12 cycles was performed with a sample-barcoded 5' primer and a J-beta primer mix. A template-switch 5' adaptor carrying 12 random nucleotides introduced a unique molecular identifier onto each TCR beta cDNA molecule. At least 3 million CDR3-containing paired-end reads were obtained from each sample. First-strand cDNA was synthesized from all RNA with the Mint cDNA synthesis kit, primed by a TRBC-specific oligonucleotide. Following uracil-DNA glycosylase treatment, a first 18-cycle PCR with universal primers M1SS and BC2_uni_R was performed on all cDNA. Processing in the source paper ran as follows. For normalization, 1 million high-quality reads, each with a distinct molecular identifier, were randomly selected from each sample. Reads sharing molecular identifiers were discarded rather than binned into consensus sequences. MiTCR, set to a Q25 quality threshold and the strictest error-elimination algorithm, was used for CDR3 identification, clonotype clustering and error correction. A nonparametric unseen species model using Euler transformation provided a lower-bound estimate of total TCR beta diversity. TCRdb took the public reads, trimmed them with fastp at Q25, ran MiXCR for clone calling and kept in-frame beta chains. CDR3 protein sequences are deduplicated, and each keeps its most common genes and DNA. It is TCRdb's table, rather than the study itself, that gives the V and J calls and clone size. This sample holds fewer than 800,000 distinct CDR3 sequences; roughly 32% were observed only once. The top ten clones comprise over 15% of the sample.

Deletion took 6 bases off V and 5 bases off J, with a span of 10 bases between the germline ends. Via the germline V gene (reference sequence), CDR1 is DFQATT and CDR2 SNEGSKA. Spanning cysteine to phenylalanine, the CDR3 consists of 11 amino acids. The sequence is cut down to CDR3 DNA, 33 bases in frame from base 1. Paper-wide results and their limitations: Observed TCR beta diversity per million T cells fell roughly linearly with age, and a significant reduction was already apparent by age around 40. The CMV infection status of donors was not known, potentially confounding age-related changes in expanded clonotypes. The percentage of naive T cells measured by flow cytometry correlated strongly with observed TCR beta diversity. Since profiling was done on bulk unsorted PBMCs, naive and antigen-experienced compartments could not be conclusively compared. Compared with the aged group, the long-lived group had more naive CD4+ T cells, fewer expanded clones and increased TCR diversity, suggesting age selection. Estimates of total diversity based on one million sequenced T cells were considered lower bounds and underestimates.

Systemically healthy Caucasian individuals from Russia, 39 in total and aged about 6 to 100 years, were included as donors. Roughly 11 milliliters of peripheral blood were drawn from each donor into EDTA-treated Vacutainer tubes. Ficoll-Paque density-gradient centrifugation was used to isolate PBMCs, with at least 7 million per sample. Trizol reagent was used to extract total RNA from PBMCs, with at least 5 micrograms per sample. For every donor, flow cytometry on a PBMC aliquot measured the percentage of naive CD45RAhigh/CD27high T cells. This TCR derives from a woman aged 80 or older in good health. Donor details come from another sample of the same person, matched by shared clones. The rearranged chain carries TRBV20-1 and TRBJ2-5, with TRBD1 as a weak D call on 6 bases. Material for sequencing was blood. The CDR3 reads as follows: CSAHQGETQYF. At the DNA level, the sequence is TGCAGTGCACACCAGGGGGAGACCCAGTACTTC.